This T cell receptor beta chain stems from a study of identical twins. This clonotype was found many times. TCRdb recomputed calls from the 5' RACE reads with MiXCR, one row per CDR3 protein. The sample comprises 600,000 to 800,000 distinct CDR3 sequences, around 20% of which are singletons, and about 4.3% rests with the top ten. The germline CDR1 and CDR2 sequences are MNHEY and SMNVEV (reference sequence). The CDR3 is 17 amino acids. The V gene end was trimmed by 5 bases and the J gene end by 6 bases; junction bases not matched to a gene: 18. This sample was also put to use in a study of T cells expressing NK-cell markers. This second study says: Seven sequenced donors out of eight were HCMV-seropositive, one seronegative. HCMV specificity was not established for the expanded NKG2C+ T cell clones.

The chain is built from TRBV27 and TRBJ2-7; TRBD2 aligns across 8 bases. Input material: PBMCs. The source is a woman under 30 in good health. Here the CDR3 DNA reads TGTGCCAGCAGTACACTCCTCCAAGCGGGAGTCAACGGCGAGCAGTACTTC. Translated, it gives CASSTLLQAGVNGEQYF.